The 18 T cell receptor beta chains in this list originate from one sample, sequenced in a study of blood T cell repertoires in COVID-19. Libraries were prepared by immunoSEQ multiplex PCR; TCRdb keeps only in-frame clonotypes and omits some of them. The sample lists over 100,000 clones, approximately 80% seen once, with under 5% in the top ten. The sequenced material came from peripheral blood. The receptors derive from a woman of 80 years or more with acute or convalescent COVID-19.

This chain joins TRBV7-9 and TRBJ2-1, with 13 bases fitting TRBD2. The CDR3 loop spans 15 amino acids. The junction had 4 bases not matched to a gene; V was cut back by 4 bases and J by 7 bases. Germline V CDR1 and CDR2: SEHNR, FQNEAQ (reference sequence). The CDR3 DNA reads as TGTGCCAGCAGCTCCGGGACTAGCGGGATGAATGAGCAGTTCTTC. This codes for CASSSGTSGMNEQFF. The entire variable domain, with the rest obtained from reference TRBV7-9 and TRBJ2-1, is as follows: DTGVSQNPRHKITKRGQNVTFRCDPISEHNRLYWYRQTLGQGPEFLTYFQNEAQLEKSRLLSDRFSAERPKGSFSTLEIQRTEQGDSAMYLCASSSGTSGMNEQFFGPGTRLTVL.

The rearrangement joins TRBV6-1 to TRBJ1-2, with TRBD1 identical over 11 bases. CDR3 size: 16 residues. Germline CDR1 MNHNS, CDR2 SASEGT. The J segment lost 8 bases and the V segment lost 0 bases, leaving 8 bases of the junction unmatched. The CDR3 here is CASSEAVGQGARGYTF. CDR3 DNA sequence: TGTGCCAGCAGTGAAGCCGTTGGACAGGGGGCTAGGGGCTACACCTTC.

V is TRBV21-1 and J is TRBJ1-6. TRBV21-1 is described as a pseudogene. The CDR3 extends over 16 amino acids. CDR3 coding DNA: TGTGCCAGCAGCCACCGGGGGGGGCGTCGGGGTTCACCCCTCCACTTT. Its translation: CASSHRGGRRGSPLHF.

This clone was counted a few times. This chain links TRBV28 with TRBJ1-5; D is unclear. In germline, CDR1 is MDHEN, CDR2 SYDVKM. The ends were cut back, 6 bases at V and 1 base at J, with 10 bases in the middle. The CDR3 totals 14 residues. DNA for the CDR3: TGTGCCAGCAGGGCGACTTCGAGCAATCAGCCCCAGCATTTT. Its protein product is CASRATSSNQPQHF.

The genes are TRBV28 and TRBJ1-5; maybe TRBD1 (5 bases). Germline CDR1 MDHEN, CDR2 SYDVKM. The germline V and J ends were trimmed by 4 bases and 5 bases, with 15 bases remaining between them. The CDR3 consists of 15 residues. The CDR3, as DNA: TGTGCCAGCAGTTCAGCGAGCGGGGGTCATCAGCCCCAGCATTTT. It translates to CASSSASGGHQPQHF.

The chain joins TRBV7-3 to TRBJ1-2, with D perhaps matching TRBD1 (5 bases). The V and J ends lost 2 bases and 2 bases respectively, with 9 bases between them. The germline gives CDR1 SGHTA, CDR2 FQGTGA. There are 14 residues in the CDR3. CDR3 loop: CASSLLPGNYGYTF. DNA of the CDR3: TGTGCCAGCAGCTTACTGCCAGGGAACTATGGCTACACCTTC.

The chain has TRBV2 and TRBJ2-2, with 7 bases fitting TRBD1. The V and J ends lost 7 bases and 4 bases, in that order; junction bases with no gene match: 9. The CDR3 contains 15 residues. Germline CDR1 and CDR2: SNHLY and FYNNEI. DNA of the CDR3: TGTGCCAGCACCTCTGACAGGGCGGGCACCGGGGAGCTGTTTTTT. Its translation is CASTSDRAGTGELFF.

The V call is TRBV11-1, the J call TRBJ2-5; maybe TRBD2 (5 bases). The germline V and J ends were trimmed by 3 bases and 2 bases, with 7 bases remaining between them. Germline CDR1 is SGHAT and CDR2 is FQDESV (reference sequence). This CDR3 comprises 13 residues. The CDR3 region has the DNA TGTGCCAGCAGCTTCGGGATACAAGAGACCCAGTACTTC. Protein product: CASSFGIQETQYF.

The CDR3 region is CASTPTSGQETQYF. CDR3 coding DNA: TGTGCCAGCACTCCGACTAGCGGACAAGAGACCCAGTACTTC. The chain employs TRBV28 and TRBJ2-5, with 9 positions matching TRBD2. V was clipped by 7 bases and J by 2 bases; unmatched bases: 5. Germline values: CDR1 MDHEN, CDR2 SYDVKM. The CDR3 has 14 residues.

The chain is built from TRBV6-5 and TRBJ1-1, with D hard to call. Between the trimmed V and J ends, which lost 10 bases and 0 bases, there was a span of 15 bases. The length of the CDR3 is 14 residues. Per germline, CDR1 MNHEY and CDR2 SVGAGI. CDR3 DNA: TGTGCCACCAAAAATCCGAACATGAACACTGAAGCTTTCTTT. Protein product: CATKNPNMNTEAFF.

CDR3 sequence: CASSEQTGSSYNSPLHF. The CDR3 region has the DNA TGTGCCAGTAGTGAACAAACAGGGAGCTCCTATAATTCACCCCTCCACTTT. The chain joins TRBV19 to TRBJ1-6, with TRBD1 as a possible D gene (6 bases). Germline CDR1 LNHDA, CDR2 SQIVND (reference sequence). Trimming left V 5 bases short and J 0 bases short, with 14 bases between. The CDR3 runs 17 residues. The full variable domain, rest sourced from reference TRBV19 and TRBJ1-6, is DGGITQSPKYLFRKEGQNVTLSCEQNLNHDAMYWYRQDPGQGLRLIYYSQIVNDFQKGDIAEGYSVSREKKESFPLTVTSAQKNPTAFYLCASSEQTGSSYNSPLHFGNGTRLTVT.

This rearrangement joins TRBV6-5 to TRBJ1-2; 8 bases are a match to TRBD1. CDR3 length equals 15 residues. Germline V gene data show CDR1 as MNHEY and CDR2 as SVGAGI. Losses at the gene ends were 5 bases for V and 0 bases for J; bases not matched to a gene: 5. Written as DNA, the CDR3 is TGTGCCAGCAGTCGAGGACAGGGAGCTAACTATGGCTACACCTTC. It yields the protein CASSRGQGANYGYTF.

This chain connects TRBV4-2 to TRBJ1-2, with 12 bases that match TRBD1. This CDR3 contains 16 residues. The ends lost 3 bases at V and 8 bases at J; junction bases unmatched: 10. CDR1 is LGHNA, CDR2 YNFKEQ, per germline. This chain's CDR3 is CASSQVSGQGARGYTF. CDR3 in DNA: TGTGCCAGCAGCCAGGTATCGGGACAGGGGGCGCGAGGCTACACCTTC.

CDR3 DNA: TGTGCCTCTGAGGGCTATGGCTACACCTTC. Its translation is CASEGYGYTF. V gene TRBV30 combines with J gene TRBJ1-2; unclear D gene. Looked up from germline, CDR1 is GTSNPN and CDR2 is SVGIG (reference sequence). V gave up 7 bases and J gave up 4 bases, with 7 bases separating them. CDR3 length: 10 amino acids.

The chain carries TRBV30 and TRBJ1-2; D remains ambiguous. This CDR3 contains 14 residues. Germline CDR1 reads GTSNPN; CDR2 reads SVGIG (reference sequence). V was pared by 3 bases and J by 4 bases, with 15 bases between. CDR3 protein: CAWRQTRNPYGYTF. The CDR3 DNA is TGTGCCTGGAGACAGACACGTAACCCCTATGGCTACACCTTC.

The chain couples TRBV6-2 or TRBV6-3 to TRBJ1-2, with a possible D match to TRBD1 (5 bases). With 4 bases removed from V and 2 bases from J, the gap between germline ends came to 11 bases. Germline lookup yields CDR1 MNHEY and CDR2 SVGEGT. This CDR3 contains 14 residues. For the CDR3, the DNA is TGTGCCAGCAGTTTCCCTTGGACAAACTATGGCTACACCTTC. Its protein product is CASSFPWTNYGYTF.

The chain is built from TRBV12-3 or TRBV12-4 and TRBJ1-4; D uncertain. The CDR3 sequence is 12 residues long. Between the trimmed V and J ends, which lost 2 bases and 14 bases, there was a span of 12 bases. The CDR3 coding sequence is TGTGCCAGCAGTTTAAACAGCCAGGATCTGTTTTTT. This sequence encodes CASSLNSQDLFF.

V and J are TRBV10-3 and TRBJ2-1; possible D gene TRBD2, 7 bases. Trimming took 3 bases from V and 5 from J, leaving 17 bases between them. The length of the CDR3 is 16 residues. Germline V gene lookup returns CDR1 ENHRY and CDR2 SYGVKD. Here the CDR3 reads CAISDWGLAEDNEQFF. The CDR3 nucleotides read TGTGCCATCAGTGACTGGGGGCTAGCGGAAGACAATGAGCAGTTCTTC.